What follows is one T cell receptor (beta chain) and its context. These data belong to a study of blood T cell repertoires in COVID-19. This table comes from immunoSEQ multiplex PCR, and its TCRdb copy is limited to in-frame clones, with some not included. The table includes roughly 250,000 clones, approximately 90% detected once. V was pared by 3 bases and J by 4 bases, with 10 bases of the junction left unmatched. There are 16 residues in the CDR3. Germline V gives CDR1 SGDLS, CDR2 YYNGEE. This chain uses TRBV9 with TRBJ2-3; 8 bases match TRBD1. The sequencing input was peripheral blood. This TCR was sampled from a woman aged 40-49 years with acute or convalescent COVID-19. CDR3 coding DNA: TGTGCCAGCAGCGCAGACAGGGGTTGGGGAGCAGATACGCAGTATTTT. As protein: CASSADRGWGADTQYF.